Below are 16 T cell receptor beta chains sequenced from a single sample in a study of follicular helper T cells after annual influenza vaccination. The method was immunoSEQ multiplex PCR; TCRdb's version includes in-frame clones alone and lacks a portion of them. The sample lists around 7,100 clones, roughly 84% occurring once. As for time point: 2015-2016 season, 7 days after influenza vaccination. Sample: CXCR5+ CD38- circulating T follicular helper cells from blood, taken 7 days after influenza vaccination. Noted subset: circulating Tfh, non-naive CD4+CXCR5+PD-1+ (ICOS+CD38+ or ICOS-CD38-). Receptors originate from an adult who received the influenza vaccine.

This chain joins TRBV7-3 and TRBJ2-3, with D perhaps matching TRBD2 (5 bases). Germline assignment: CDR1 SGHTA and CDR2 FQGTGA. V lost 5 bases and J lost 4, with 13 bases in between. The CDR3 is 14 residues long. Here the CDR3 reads CASSVEVRADTQYF. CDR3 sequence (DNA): TGTGCCAGCAGCGTGGAGGTTAGGGCAGATACGCAGTATTTT.

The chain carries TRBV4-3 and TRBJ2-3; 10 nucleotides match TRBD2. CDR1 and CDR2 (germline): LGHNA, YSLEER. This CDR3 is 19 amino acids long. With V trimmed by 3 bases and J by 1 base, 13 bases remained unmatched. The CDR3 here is CASSQGSGGGLAGTDTQYF. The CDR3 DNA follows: TGCGCCAGCAGCCAGGGTTCAGGTGGCGGACTAGCGGGCACAGATACGCAGTATTTT.

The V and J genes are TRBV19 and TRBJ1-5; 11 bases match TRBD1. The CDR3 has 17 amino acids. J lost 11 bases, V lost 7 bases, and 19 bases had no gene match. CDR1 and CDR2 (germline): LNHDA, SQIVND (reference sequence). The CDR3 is CASTAGTGGNSRRTQHF. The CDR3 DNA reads TGTGCCAGTACCGCCGGGACAGGGGGTAATTCCCGCAGAACCCAGCATTTT.

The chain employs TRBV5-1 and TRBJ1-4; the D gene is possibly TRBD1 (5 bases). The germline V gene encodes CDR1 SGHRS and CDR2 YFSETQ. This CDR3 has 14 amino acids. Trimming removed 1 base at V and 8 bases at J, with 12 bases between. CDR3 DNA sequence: TGCGCCAGCAGCTTGAAGGGGTCAGGGGAAAAACTGTTTTTT. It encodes CASSLKGSGEKLFF.

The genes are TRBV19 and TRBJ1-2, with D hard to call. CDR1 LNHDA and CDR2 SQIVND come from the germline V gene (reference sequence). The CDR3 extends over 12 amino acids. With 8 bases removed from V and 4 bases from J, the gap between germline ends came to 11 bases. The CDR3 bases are TGTGCCAGTTCAAACAAAGCCTATGGCTACACCTTC. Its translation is CASSNKAYGYTF.

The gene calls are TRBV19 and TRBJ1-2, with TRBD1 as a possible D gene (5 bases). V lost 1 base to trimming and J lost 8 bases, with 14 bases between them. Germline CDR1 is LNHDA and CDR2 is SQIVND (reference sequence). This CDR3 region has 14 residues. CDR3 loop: CASSIVRTSVGYTF. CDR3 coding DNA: TGTGCCAGTAGTATAGTTAGGACATCAGTAGGCTACACCTTC.

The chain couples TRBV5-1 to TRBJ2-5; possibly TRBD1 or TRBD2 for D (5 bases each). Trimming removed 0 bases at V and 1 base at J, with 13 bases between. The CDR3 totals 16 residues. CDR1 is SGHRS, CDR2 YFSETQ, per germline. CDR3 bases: TGCGCCAGCAGCTTGGCTCCCCTGGGACCCCAAGAGACCCAGTACTTC. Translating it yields CASSLAPLGPQETQYF.

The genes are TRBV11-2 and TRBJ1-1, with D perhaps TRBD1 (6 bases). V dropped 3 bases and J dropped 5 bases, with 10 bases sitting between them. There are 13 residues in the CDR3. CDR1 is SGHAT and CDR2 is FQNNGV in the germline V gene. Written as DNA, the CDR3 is TGTGCCAGCAGCTTGGAAACAGGGACTGAAGCTTTCTTT. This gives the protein CASSLETGTEAFF. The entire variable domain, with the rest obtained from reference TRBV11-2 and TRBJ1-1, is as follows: EAGVAQSPRYKIIEKRQSVAFWCNPISGHATLYWYQQILGQGPKLLIQFQNNGVVDDSQLPKDRFSAERLKGVDSTLKIQPAKLEDSAVYLCASSLETGTEAFFGQGTRLTVV.

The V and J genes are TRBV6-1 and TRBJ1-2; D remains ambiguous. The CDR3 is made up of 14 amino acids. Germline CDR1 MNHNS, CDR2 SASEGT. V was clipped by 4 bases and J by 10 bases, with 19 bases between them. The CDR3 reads CASSAHSEGLVYTF. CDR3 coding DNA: TGTGCCAGCAGTGCGCACTCCGAAGGGTTAGTCTACACCTTC.

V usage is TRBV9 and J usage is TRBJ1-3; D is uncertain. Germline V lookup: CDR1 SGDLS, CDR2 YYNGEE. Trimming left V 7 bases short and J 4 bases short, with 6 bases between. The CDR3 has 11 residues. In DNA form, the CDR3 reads TGTGCCAGCGCAAGAGGAAACACCATATATTTT. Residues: CASARGNTIYF.

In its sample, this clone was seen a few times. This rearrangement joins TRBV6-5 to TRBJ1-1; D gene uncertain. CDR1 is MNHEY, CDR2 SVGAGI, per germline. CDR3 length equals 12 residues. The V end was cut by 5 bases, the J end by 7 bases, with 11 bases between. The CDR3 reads CASSPFGNEAFF. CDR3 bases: TGTGCCAGCAGTCCTTTCGGGAATGAAGCTTTCTTT.

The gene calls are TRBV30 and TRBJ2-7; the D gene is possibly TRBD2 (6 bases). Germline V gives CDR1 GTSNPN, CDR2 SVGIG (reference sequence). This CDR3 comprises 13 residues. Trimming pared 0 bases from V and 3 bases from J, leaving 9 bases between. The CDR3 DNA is TGTGCCTGGAGTGTATCGGACTACTACGAGCAGTACTTC. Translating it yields CAWSVSDYYEQYF.

The CDR3 is CASSLGPVTDTQYF. The CDR3 nucleotides read TGTGCCAGCAGCTTAGGGCCGGTCACAGATACGCAGTATTTT. The J gene is TRBJ2-3, the V gene TRBV7-2, with D hard to call. Germline loops: CDR1 SGHTA, CDR2 FQGNSA. V shed 1 base and J shed 2 bases, with 7 bases lying between them. CDR3 length equals 14 residues.

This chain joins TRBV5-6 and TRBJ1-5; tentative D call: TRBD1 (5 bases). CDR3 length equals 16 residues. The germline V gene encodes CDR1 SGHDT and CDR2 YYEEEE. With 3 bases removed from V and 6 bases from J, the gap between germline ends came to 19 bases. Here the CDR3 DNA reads TGTGCCAGCAGCTGGGGCGGGACGGCGGAGGGTCAGCCCCAGCATTTT. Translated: CASSWGGTAEGQPQHF. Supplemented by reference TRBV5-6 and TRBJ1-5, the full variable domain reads DAGVTQSPTHLIKTRGQQVTLRCSPKSGHDTVSWYQQALGQGPQFIFQYYEEEERQRGNFPDRFSGHQFPNYSSELNVNALLLGDSALYLCASSWGGTAEGQPQHFGDGTRLSIL.

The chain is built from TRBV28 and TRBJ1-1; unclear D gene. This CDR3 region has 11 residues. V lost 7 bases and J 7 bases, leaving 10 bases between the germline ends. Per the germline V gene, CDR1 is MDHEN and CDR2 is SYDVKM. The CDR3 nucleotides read TGTGCCAGCAAAATAAGCCGTGAAGCTTTCTTT. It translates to CASKISREAFF.

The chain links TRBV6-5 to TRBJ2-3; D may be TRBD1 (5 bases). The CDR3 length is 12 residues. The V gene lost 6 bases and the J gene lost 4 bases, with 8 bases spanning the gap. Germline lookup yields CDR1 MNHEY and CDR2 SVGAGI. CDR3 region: CASRGDSDTQYF. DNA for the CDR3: TGTGCCAGCAGAGGGGATTCAGATACGCAGTATTTT.